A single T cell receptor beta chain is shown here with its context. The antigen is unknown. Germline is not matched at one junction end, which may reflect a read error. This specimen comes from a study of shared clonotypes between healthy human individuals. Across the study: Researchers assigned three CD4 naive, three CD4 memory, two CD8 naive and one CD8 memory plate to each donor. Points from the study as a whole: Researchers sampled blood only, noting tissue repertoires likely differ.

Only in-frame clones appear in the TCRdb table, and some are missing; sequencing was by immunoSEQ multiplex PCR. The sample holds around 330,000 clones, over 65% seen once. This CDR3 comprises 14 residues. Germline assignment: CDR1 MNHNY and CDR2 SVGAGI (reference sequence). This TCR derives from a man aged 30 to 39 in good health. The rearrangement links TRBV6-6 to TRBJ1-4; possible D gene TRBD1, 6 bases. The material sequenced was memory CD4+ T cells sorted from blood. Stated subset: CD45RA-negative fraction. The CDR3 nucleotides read TGTGCCAGCAGATACTCAGGGGACTTTGAAAAACTGTTTTTT. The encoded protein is CASRYSGDFEKLFF.